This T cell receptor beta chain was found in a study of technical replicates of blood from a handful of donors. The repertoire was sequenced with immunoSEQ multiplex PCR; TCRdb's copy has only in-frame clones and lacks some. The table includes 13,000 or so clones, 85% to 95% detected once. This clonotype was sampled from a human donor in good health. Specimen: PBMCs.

CDR3 region: CASSPNMLTGELFF. The CDR3 bases are TGTGCCAGCTCACCGAACATGTTAACCGGGGAGCTGTTTTTT. V gene TRBV18 combines with J gene TRBJ2-2; D is uncertain. The CDR3 extends over 14 amino acids. Germline V gene lookup returns CDR1 KGHSH and CDR2 LQKENI. V shed 3 bases and J shed 5 bases, with 10 bases lying between them.